This passage covers 4 T cell receptor beta chains from one sample sequenced in a study of T cells after yellow fever vaccination. TCRdb reanalysed the 5' RACE reads using MiXCR and keeps one entry per CDR3 protein. This table has more than 45,000 distinct CDR3 sequences, about 5.6% appearing once. Specimen: PBMCs, either bulk or a sorted T-cell subset (CD4+, CD8+, memory, or dextramer-sorted; not recorded which), collected on the day of the yellow fever booster vaccination. Source of these receptors: a man between 18 and 29 years old who received the YFV17D yellow fever vaccine.

This clonotype was counted many times. The junction does not match germline at one end; this may be a read error. The chain has TRBV12-3 or TRBV12-4 and TRBJ2-1, with 8 bases identical to TRBD2. The length of the CDR3 is 15 residues. CDR3 sequence (DNA): TGTGCCAGCAGAATAGCGGGGACCTCCTACAATGAGCATTTCTTC. Its protein is CASRIAGTSYNEHFF.

The V and J genes are TRBV4-1 and TRBJ2-5; 9 bases agree with TRBD2. J was trimmed by 5 bases and V by 0 bases; bases with no gene match: 10. CDR3 length: 17 amino acids. The germline gives CDR1 MGHRA, CDR2 YSYEKL. The CDR3 DNA sequence: TGCGCCAGCAGCCAAGATGCGAAGCGGGGGGATTGGGAGACCCAGTACTTC. This translates into CASSQDAKRGDWETQYF.

A few counts support this clonotype. This chain uses TRBV6-1 with TRBJ1-5; possible D gene TRBD1, 5 bases. The CDR3 loop spans 15 amino acids. V shed 6 bases and J shed 0 bases, with 12 bases lying between them. In germline, CDR1 is MNHNS, CDR2 SASEGT. CDR3: CASRVGRASNQPQHF. As DNA, the CDR3 is TGTGCCAGCAGGGTGGGACGGGCTAGCAATCAGCCCCAGCATTTT.

This clonotype was observed at least ten times. The chain is built from TRBV9 and TRBJ2-7; 9 nucleotides line up with TRBD1. J was trimmed by 6 bases and V by 4 bases; bases with no gene match: 14. Germline CDR1 and CDR2: SGDLS and YYNGEE. This CDR3 is 16 amino acids long. In DNA, the CDR3 is TGTGCCAGCAGCTCACCCAGGGGGACAGGGAGGACCGAGCAGTACTTC. Translation: CASSSPRGTGRTEQYF.